This T cell receptor (beta chain) comes out of a study of Ad26.COV2.S vaccination and SARS-CoV-2 variants. V lost 8 bases to trimming and J lost 7 bases, with 20 bases between them. The CDR3 runs to 14 residues. The germline V gene encodes CDR1 SEHNR and CDR2 FQNEAQ (reference sequence). Treatment given: around 19 received Ad26.COV2.S at low or high dose, single or two shots; 5 received placebo; per-sample allocation not given. Repertoires come from day 63 after the first vaccine or placebo injection. Donation was by an adult aged 18-55 years who was in Boston. Clones were read by immunoSEQ multiplex PCR, and TCRdb kept only the in-frame ones, dropping some. The repertoire holds 240,000 or so clones, with around 89% as singletons.

The sequence was obtained from a person between 18 and 59 years old who received the Ad26.COV2.S COVID-19 vaccine or a placebo. V usage is TRBV7-9 and J usage is TRBJ1-1; D is undetermined. Sequencing was performed on peripheral blood, taken in a trial of Ad26.COV2.S vaccine versus placebo. The CDR3 sequence: CASAMSGNQDEAFF. The CDR3 bases are TGTGCCAGCGCTATGTCCGGGAACCAAGATGAAGCTTTCTTT.